A single TCR beta chain is shown here with its context. This entry comes from a study of blood T cell repertoires in COVID-19. The CDR3 contains 17 residues. The germline V gene encodes CDR1 SEHNR and CDR2 FQNEAQ (reference sequence). Losses at the gene ends were 2 bases for V and 4 bases for J; bases not matched to a gene: 9. Data came from immunoSEQ multiplex PCR; TCRdb stores just in-frame clones and leaves some out. The sample lists 50,000 to 65,000 clones, roughly 92% occurring once. This TCR was sampled from a human donor in a cohort sampled during active COVID-19. J is TRBJ2-1 and V is TRBV7-9; 9 bases line up with TRBD2. Sequencing used peripheral blood. CDR3 nucleotides: TGTGCCAGCAGCTTAACTACTAGCGGGCGGACGTACAATGAGCAGTTCTTC. It yields the protein CASSLTTSGRTYNEQFF.